This T cell receptor beta chain was found in a study of blood T cell repertoires in COVID-19. Study overall: Some COVID-19 samples were acute and others convalescent; all came from the United States, Italy and Spain. PBMCs, B-cell-depleted T cells, or T cells were the source of the cDNA or gDNA that made up the material.

Measured with immunoSEQ multiplex PCR; TCRdb has only the in-frame clones, and not every one. The sample records a few hundred thousand clones, over 80% being singletons. J was trimmed by 8 bases and V by 4 bases; bases with no gene match: 12. The CDR3 runs to 16 residues. Germline CDR1 reads LGHNA; CDR2 reads YNFKEQ. Sequencing was carried out using PBMCs or T cells enriched from blood (not recorded which). V is TRBV4-2 and J is TRBJ2-1, with 9 bases fitting TRBD2. This receptor was identified in a woman between 40 and 55 years old who had been exposed to COVID-19. The CDR3 reads CASSRTLWREGDEQFF. CDR3 nucleotides: TGTGCCAGCAGCCGTACTTTATGGCGGGAGGGTGATGAGCAGTTCTTC.